A selection of T cell receptor beta chains follows, all from one sample in a study of blood T cell repertoires in COVID-19. Sequencing used immunoSEQ multiplex PCR; TCRdb keeps in-frame clones, though not all of them. The table shows roughly 150,000 clones, with more than 85% occurring only once. The specimen sequenced was peripheral blood. The receptors originated from a woman aged 80 or older with COVID-19, enrolled during active disease. The CDR3 runs from the conserved cysteine through the conserved F or W. Each record gives: clone size, J gene, D gene, V gene, CDR3 protein, CDR3 DNA. A D gene is named only where the DNA matches it firmly. Clone size is given for some rows only: seen once, a few or many times, or a class if the clone is expanded.

size: NA; J: TRBJ2-7; D: NA; V: TRBV7-2; CDR3: CASSPWTTSYEQYF; DNA: TGTGCCAGCAGCCCATGGACTACCAGCTACGAGCAGTACTTC
size: NA; J: TRBJ1-1; D: TRBD1; V: TRBV24-1; CDR3: CATSDQGQRNTEAFF; DNA: TGTGCCACCAGTGATCAGGGACAGAGGAACACTGAAGCTTTCTTT
size: NA; J: TRBJ2-3; D: TRBD1; V: TRBV10-3; CDR3: CAISESEDRALTDTQYF; DNA: TGTGCCATCAGTGAGTCGGAGGACAGGGCACTCACAGATACGCAGTATTTT
size: NA; J: TRBJ2-2; D: TRBD2; V: TRBV27; CDR3: CASSFPRTSGRPGELFF; DNA: TGTGCCAGCAGTTTCCCCCGGACTAGCGGGAGGCCCGGGGAGCTGTTTTTT
size: NA; J: TRBJ2-1; D: TRBD2; V: TRBV9; CDR3: CASSVATSGSLGNEQFF; DNA: TGTGCCAGCAGCGTAGCGACTAGCGGGAGTCTGGGGAATGAGCAGTTCTTC
size: once; J: TRBJ1-5; D: TRBD1; V: TRBV19; CDR3: CASHPGGQRVNQPQHF; DNA: TGTGCCAGTCATCCAGGGGGCCAGAGGGTCAATCAGCCCCAGCATTTT
size: few; J: TRBJ1-5; D: NA; V: TRBV4-1; CDR3: CASSRGLLGGQPQHF; DNA: TGCGCCAGCAGCCGAGGGCTGTTGGGGGGTCAGCCCCAGCATTTT
size: NA; J: TRBJ1-2; D: TRBD1; V: TRBV28; CDR3: CASSSILRQGGGYTF; DNA: TGTGCCAGCAGTTCGATCCTTAGACAGGGGGGTGGCTACACCTTC
size: once; J: TRBJ2-2; D: NA; V: TRBV5-1; CDR3: CASSLVADSGGELFF; DNA: TGCGCCAGCAGCTTGGTAGCAGACTCGGGCGGGGAGCTGTTTTTT
size: NA; J: TRBJ2-7; D: TRBD2; V: TRBV6-6; CDR3: CASTTLGGKGNEQYF; DNA: TGTGCCAGCACCACCCTGGGGGGGAAGGGTAACGAGCAGTACTTC
size: NA; J: TRBJ1-4; D: NA; V: TRBV12-5; CDR3: CASGRQEKLFF; DNA: TGTGCTAGTGGCCGACAGGAAAAACTGTTTTTT
size: NA; J: TRBJ1-5; D: NA; V: TRBV7-2; CDR3: CASSLAVSGRGQPQHF; DNA: TGTGCCAGCAGCTTAGCTGTATCAGGGAGGGGACAGCCCCAGCATTTT
size: once; J: TRBJ1-1; D: TRBD1; V: TRBV5-4; CDR3: CASSLRQGRTETFF; DNA: TGTGCCAGCAGCTTGAGACAGGGGAGGACGGAAACTTTCTTT
size: NA; J: TRBJ1-5; D: TRBD1; V: TRBV2; CDR3: CASRDRGYSNQPQHF; DNA: TGTGCCAGCAGAGACAGGGGTTATAGCAATCAGCCCCAGCATTTT
size: NA; J: TRBJ2-1; D: NA; V: TRBV28; CDR3: CASRESAGEQFF; DNA: TGTGCCAGCAGGGAAAGCGCGGGTGAGCAGTTCTTC
size: few; J: TRBJ1-5; D: TRBD1; V: TRBV28; CDR3: CASRTGGDQPQHF; DNA: TGTGCCAGCAGAACAGGGGGGGATCAGCCCCAGCATTTT
size: NA; J: TRBJ2-4; D: NA; V: TRBV20-1; CDR3: CSASQDSKNIQYF; DNA: TGCAGTGCTAGTCAGGACAGCAAAAACATTCAGTACTTC
size: NA; J: TRBJ2-1; D: TRBD1; V: TRBV6-6; CDR3: CASSYAGQGQNEQFF; DNA: TGTGCCAGCAGTTACGCCGGACAGGGTCAAAATGAGCAGTTCTTC
size: NA; J: TRBJ1-2; D: NA; V: TRBV7-2; CDR3: CATEKGRGYGYTF; DNA: TGTGCCACCGAAAAGGGGCGAGGCTATGGCTACACCTTC
size: NA; J: TRBJ2-7; D: NA; V: TRBV2; CDR3: CASSGGRFYEQYF; DNA: TGTGCCAGCAGCGGGGGACGGTTCTACGAGCAGTACTTC
size: NA; J: TRBJ2-1; D: TRBD2; V: TRBV4-1; CDR3: CASSHTTSGRADEQFF; DNA: TGCGCCAGCAGCCACACAACTAGCGGGAGGGCTGATGAGCAGTTCTTC
size: NA; J: TRBJ1-2; D: NA; V: TRBV28; CDR3: CASVALSGDGYTF; DNA: TGTGCCAGCGTAGCACTGTCAGGGGACGGCTACACCTTC
size: few; J: TRBJ2-6; D: NA; V: TRBV10-3; CDR3: CAISEFSSGANVLTF; DNA: TGTGCCATCAGTGAGTTCAGCTCTGGGGCCAACGTCCTGACTTTC
size: NA; J: TRBJ1-1; D: NA; V: TRBV12-5; CDR3: CASGRNRVSGTEAFF; DNA: TGTGCTAGTGGCCGTAACAGGGTTTCCGGCACTGAAGCTTTCTTT
size: once; J: TRBJ2-7; D: TRBD2; V: TRBV27; CDR3: CASSQTPSGTSGYEQYF; DNA: TGTGCCAGCAGTCAGACCCCGTCCGGGACTAGCGGCTACGAGCAGTACTTC
size: NA; J: TRBJ1-4; D: NA; V: TRBV6-5; CDR3: CASRDYRGGEGKLFF; DNA: TGTGCCAGCAGAGATTATAGGGGAGGGGAGGGAAAACTGTTTTTT